Described below is a single TCR beta chain sequence and its context. This clonotype came up many times. The specificity of this receptor is unknown. No base-level quality is on record; no much larger clone is a single base apart. CDR1 and CDR2, per the germline V gene (reference sequence), are LGHDT and YNNKEL. The V and J ends are trimmed by 1 base and 3 bases, leaving 12 bases between them. The CDR3 starts with the cysteine, ends with the phenylalanine, and has 16 residues. Of the read, only the CDR3 DNA is kept; its 48 bases are in frame from base 1. The entry originates in a study of CD8 T cells in ankylosing spondylitis (dated by TCRdb to 2016 to 2017). Describing the broader study: The study set out to find disease-linked TCR variants by profiling T cell receptor beta repertoires in ankylosing spondylitis patients and healthy donors. Peripheral blood samples were taken, and synovial fluid was additionally collected from ankylosing spondylitis patients. The full study cohort comprised about 24 ankylosing spondylitis patients and over 95 healthy donors. What the research found in general, with its limitations: Significant enrichment of the disease-linked clones was reported in matched synovial fluid samples from ankylosing spondylitis patients. Some TCR beta motif variants had previously been reported in synovial fluid and blood of reactive arthritis patients, which suggested common disease-initiation mechanisms. The disease-linked clones showed a CD8+ phenotype and occurred at relatively low frequencies in peripheral blood. A TCR beta motif of several highly homologous amino acid variants appeared characteristic of blood from ankylosing spondylitis patients.

Sequenced on an Illumina HiSeq 2500. Quantitative 5'-RACE with molecular barcodes was the method used to prepare the TCR beta libraries. The original methods were these. Disease-linked TCR variants were identified with a new computational method built on a probabilistic model of VDJ rearrangement. TCRdb itself trimmed the public reads at Q25 with fastp, ran MiXCR and retained productive beta chains. Identical CDR3 protein sequences are pooled into one entry, listed with their most common genes and DNA. TCRdb assigned the V and J calls; the authors' analysis was not used. The sample yields around 100,000 distinct CDR3 sequences; just under 9% were counted once. The top ten constitute over 25% of the sample.

This TCR came from a male donor with ankylosing spondylitis. The sample was blood, either unsorted or a sorted T cell fraction (not recorded which). The chain is assembled from TRBV3-1 and TRBJ2-2; TRBD2 is perhaps the D gene, given 6 matching bases. DNA sequence: TGTGCCAGCAGCCAAGTTACGGGAGCCTACACCGGGGAGCTGTTTTTT. Protein translation: CASSQVTGAYTGELFF.